This T cell receptor (beta chain) was captured by sequencing in a study of T cells in narcolepsy (dated 2018 in TCRdb). Background on the whole study: The study enrolled patients with narcolepsy type 1 or type 2 (NT1, NT2) together with healthy control donors. The study used TCR Vbeta sequencing to track clonotypes in blood and CSF while looking for autoreactive T cells in narcolepsy patients that target self-antigens of hypocretin neurons (hypocretin, TRIB2).

The CDR3 goes from the cysteine to the phenylalanine over 11 residues. This entry keeps only the CDR3 DNA: 33 bases, framed from base 1. The trim is 3 bases for V and 3 bases for J, with a gap of 6 bases between the germline ends. The germline V gene (reference sequence) sets CDR1 to DFQATT and CDR2 to SNEGSKA. Memory CD4+ T cells were sorted ex vivo from peripheral blood of narcolepsy patients and healthy controls for TCR Vbeta sequencing. The research as a whole found: Numbers of sequenced blood memory CD4+ clonotypes were comparable, with averages of approximately 39,000 in patients and fewer than 35,000 in controls. No sequences matching autoreactive T cell clones were present in some of the blood memory CD4+ repertoires from patients and controls. Autoreactive clonotypes were reported to be detected serially in the blood of the same patients and of different patients, but not in the blood of healthy controls. Plots that compared CSF and blood CD4+ T cell clonotypes from the same patient highlighted HCRT-specific and TRIB2-specific autoreactive clonotypes.

This clone was observed once. The antigen it binds to is not known. No per-base quality is available; no much larger clone lies one base away. The library was made by the immunoSEQ multiplex PCR assay. What TCRdb holds here is the immuneACCESS table cut down to in-frame rearrangements. Part of the clones is not present; checked against another copy, under half of the missing clones reflect an unresolved V gene, and the others are unexplained. This sample lists about 27,000 clones; approximately 85% were detected once. The biggest ten clones account for about 1.3% of the sample. This sequence originates from a human donor with narcolepsy. The sequencing sample was made of CD45RA- memory CD4+ T cells from PBMCs. The sample's cell subset or site label, decoded: memory T cells sorted ex vivo from peripheral blood. The sequence is built from TRBV20-1 and TRBJ2-7; the D gene is perhaps TRBD2, from 5 matching bases. DNA sequence: TGCAGTGCTAGCGGGATCTACGAGCAGTACTTC. Its product reads: CSASGIYEQYF.